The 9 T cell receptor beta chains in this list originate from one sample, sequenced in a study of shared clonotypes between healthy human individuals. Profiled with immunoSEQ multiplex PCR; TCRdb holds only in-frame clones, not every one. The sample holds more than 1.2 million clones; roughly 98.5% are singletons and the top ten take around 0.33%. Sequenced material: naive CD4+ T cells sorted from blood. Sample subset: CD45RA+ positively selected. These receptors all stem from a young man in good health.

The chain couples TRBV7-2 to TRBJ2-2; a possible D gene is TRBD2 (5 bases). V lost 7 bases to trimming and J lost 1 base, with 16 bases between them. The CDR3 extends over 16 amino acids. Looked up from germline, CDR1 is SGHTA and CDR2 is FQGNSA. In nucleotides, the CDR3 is TGTGCCAGCAACACAGTTGAGGGTAGGAACACCGGGGAGCTGTTTTTT. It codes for CASNTVEGRNTGELFF.

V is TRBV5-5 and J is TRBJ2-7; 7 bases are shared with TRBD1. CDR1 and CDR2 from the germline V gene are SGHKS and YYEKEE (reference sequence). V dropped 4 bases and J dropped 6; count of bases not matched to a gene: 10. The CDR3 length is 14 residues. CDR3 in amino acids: CASSGEYRGGEQYF. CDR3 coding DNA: TGTGCCAGCAGCGGGGAATACAGGGGTGGCGAGCAGTACTTC.

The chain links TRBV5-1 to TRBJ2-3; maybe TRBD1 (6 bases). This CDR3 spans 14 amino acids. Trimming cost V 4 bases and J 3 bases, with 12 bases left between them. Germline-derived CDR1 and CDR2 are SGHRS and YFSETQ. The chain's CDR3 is CASSQGIGTDTQYF. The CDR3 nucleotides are TGCGCCAGCAGCCAGGGGATTGGGACAGATACGCAGTATTTT.

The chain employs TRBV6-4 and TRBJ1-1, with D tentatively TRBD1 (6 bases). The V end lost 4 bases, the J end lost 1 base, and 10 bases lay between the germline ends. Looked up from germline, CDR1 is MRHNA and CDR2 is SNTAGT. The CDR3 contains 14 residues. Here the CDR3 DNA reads TGTGCCAGCAGTGCGGGACATAGGAACACTGAAGCTTTCTTT. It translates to CASSAGHRNTEAFF.

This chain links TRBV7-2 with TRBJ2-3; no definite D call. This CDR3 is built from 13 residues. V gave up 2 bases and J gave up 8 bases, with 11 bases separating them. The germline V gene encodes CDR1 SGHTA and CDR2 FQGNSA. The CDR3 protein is CASSLTVSVTQYF. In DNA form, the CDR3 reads TGTGCCAGCAGCTTAACAGTATCCGTTACGCAGTATTTT.

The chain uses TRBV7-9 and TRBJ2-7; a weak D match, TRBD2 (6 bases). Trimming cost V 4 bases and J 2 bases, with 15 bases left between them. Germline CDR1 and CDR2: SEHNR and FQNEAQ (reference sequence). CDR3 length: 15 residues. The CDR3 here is CASSSWDSGPYEQYF. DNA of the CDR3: TGTGCCAGCAGCTCCTGGGATAGCGGCCCCTACGAGCAGTACTTC.

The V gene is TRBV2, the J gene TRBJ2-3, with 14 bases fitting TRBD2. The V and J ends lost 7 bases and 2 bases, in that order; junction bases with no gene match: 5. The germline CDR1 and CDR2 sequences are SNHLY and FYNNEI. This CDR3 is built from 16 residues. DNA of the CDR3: TGTGCCAGCACTAGACTAGCGGGAGGGCCCACAGATACGCAGTATTTT. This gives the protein CASTRLAGGPTDTQYF.

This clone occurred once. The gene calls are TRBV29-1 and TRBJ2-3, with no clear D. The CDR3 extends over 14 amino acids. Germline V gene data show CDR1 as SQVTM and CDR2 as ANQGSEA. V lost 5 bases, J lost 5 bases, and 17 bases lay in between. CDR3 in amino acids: CSVTRKKAIDTQYF. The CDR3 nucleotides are TGCAGCGTTACCAGGAAGAAAGCAATAGATACGCAGTATTTT.

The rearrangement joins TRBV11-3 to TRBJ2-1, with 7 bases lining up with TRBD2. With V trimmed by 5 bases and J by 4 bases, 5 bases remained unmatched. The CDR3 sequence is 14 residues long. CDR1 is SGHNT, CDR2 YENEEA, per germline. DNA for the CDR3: TGTGCCAGCAGCGGTAGCGGGCAGTACAATGAGCAGTTCTTC. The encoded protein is CASSGSGQYNEQFF.